This is a list of T cell receptor beta chains from one sample in a study of T cell responses to AZD1222 COVID-19 vaccine. Some clones are missing from TCRdb's copy, which holds only in-frame ones; the method was immunoSEQ multiplex PCR. Found here are 110,000 or so clones, more than 85% of them singletons; the top ten hold about 3%. This specimen consisted of peripheral blood, obtained 28 days after the second AZD1222 dose. Receptors were obtained from an adult who received the AZD1222 COVID-19 vaccine. Each CDR3 is given with its conserved first and last residue. D genes are given only for firm matches. Expanded clones are given a class, and other clones once, few, many or no size at all.

V gene,J gene,clone size,D gene,CDR3 protein,CDR3 DNA
TRBV9,TRBJ2-1,.,.,CASSVGGKGPAEQFF,TGTGCCAGCAGCGTAGGTGGGAAGGGCCCGGCTGAGCAGTTCTTC
TRBV28,TRBJ1-4,.,.,CASTEGTGKLFF,TGTGCCAGCACGGAGGGTACGGGAAAACTGTTTTTT
TRBV12-3/TRBV12-4,TRBJ2-7,once,TRBD1,CASSGTVSYEQYF,TGTGCCAGCAGTGGGACAGTCTCCTACGAGCAGTACTTC
TRBV6-6,TRBJ1-1,.,TRBD1,CASSRDSEAFF,TGTGCCAGCAGCCGGGACAGCGAAGCTTTCTTT
TRBV29-1,TRBJ1-1,few,.,CSVEALEAFF,TGCAGCGTTGAAGCCCTTGAAGCTTTCTTT
TRBV6-5,TRBJ1-1,few,.,CASSLVRNTEAFF,TGTGCCAGCAGCCTGGTTCGGAACACTGAAGCTTTCTTT
TRBV18,TRBJ1-1,once,.,CASSPGTVGLNTEAFF,TGTGCCAGCTCACCTGGGACGGTCGGATTGAACACTGAAGCTTTCTTT
TRBV7-2,TRBJ2-1,.,TRBD2,CASSSPGLAGVQEQFF,TGTGCCAGCAGCTCCCCGGGACTAGCGGGGGTTCAGGAGCAGTTCTTC
TRBV12-5,TRBJ1-1,few,.,CASGLGLQAFF,TGTGCTAGTGGTTTGGGGCTTCAAGCTTTCTTT
TRBV13,TRBJ2-2,.,TRBD1,CASSFVSDRGRGELFF,TGTGCCAGCAGCTTCGTCTCGGACAGGGGGCGTGGGGAGCTGTTTTTT
TRBV11-2,TRBJ1-5,.,TRBD1,CASSVGQGVTQPQHF,TGTGCCAGCAGCGTCGGACAGGGGGTTACTCAGCCCCAGCATTTT
TRBV5-1,TRBJ2-5,.,.,CASSLGSLDQETQYF,TGCGCCAGCAGCTTGGGCAGTCTCGACCAAGAGACCCAGTACTTC
TRBV5-1,TRBJ2-7,.,TRBD1,CASSPLPDRVDEQYF,TGCGCCAGCAGCCCCCTTCCGGACAGGGTCGACGAGCAGTACTTC
TRBV15,TRBJ2-5,once,TRBD2,CATSRELAGLETQYF,TGTGCCACCAGCAGAGAACTAGCGGGGTTGGAGACCCAGTACTTC
TRBV19,TRBJ2-7,.,.,CASSIRRDVKGGEQYF,TGTGCCAGTAGTATCCGCCGCGACGTCAAGGGCGGAGAGCAGTACTTC
TRBV12-5,TRBJ1-1,.,.,CASADGRNTEAFF,TGTGCTAGTGCCGACGGGAGGAACACTGAAGCTTTCTTT
TRBV6-5,TRBJ1-1,.,.,CASSYRIEMTEAFF,TGTGCCAGCAGTTATCGGATTGAGATGACTGAAGCTTTCTTT
TRBV28,TRBJ2-7,once,.,CASSGDGTYEQYF,TGTGCCAGCAGCGGGGACGGAACCTACGAGCAGTACTTC
TRBV6-1,TRBJ2-3,.,.,CASSPRPGLTDTQYF,TGTGCCAGCAGTCCGCGACCAGGATTAACAGATACGCAGTATTTT
TRBV19,TRBJ2-7,.,.,CASSIRGGGYEQYF,TGTGCCAGTAGTATCAGAGGCGGCGGGTACGAGCAGTACTTC
TRBV19,TRBJ2-5,.,.,CASSGINVWETQYF,TGTGCCAGTAGTGGTATTAACGTGTGGGAGACCCAGTACTTC
TRBV5-4,TRBJ1-1,.,TRBD1,CASSSTGEGNTEAFF,TGTGCCAGCAGCTCGACAGGGGAGGGAAACACTGAAGCTTTCTTT
TRBV5-5,TRBJ2-3,.,.,CASSLVGGGTDTQYF,TGTGCCAGCAGCTTGGTGGGGGGTGGAACAGATACGCAGTATTTT
TRBV28,TRBJ1-3,once,.,CASSPRDTIYF,TGTGCCAGCAGTCCAAGGGACACCATATATTTT
TRBV6-5,TRBJ1-1,.,TRBD1,CASSIQGAMTEAFF,TGTGCCAGCAGTATCCAGGGGGCGATGACTGAAGCTTTCTTT
TRBV13,TRBJ2-2,.,.,CASSPLGIGGPGSGELFF,TGTGCCAGCAGCCCCCTCGGCATTGGCGGCCCGGGATCCGGGGAGCTGTTTTTT
TRBV6-5,TRBJ1-1,.,TRBD1,CASSPWTGGITEAFF,TGTGCCAGCAGCCCGTGGACAGGGGGTATCACTGAAGCTTTCTTT
TRBV9,TRBJ1-5,.,TRBD1,CASSVGTGDQPQHF,TGTGCCAGCAGCGTAGGAACAGGGGATCAGCCCCAGCATTTT
TRBV15,TRBJ2-7,.,TRBD1,CATSRGERTGEEQYF,TGTGCCACCAGCAGGGGAGAGAGGACAGGGGAAGAGCAGTACTTC
TRBV7-9,TRBJ2-1,.,.,CASSSSGVLTYNEQFF,TGTGCCAGCAGCTCGAGCGGTGTGCTTACCTACAATGAGCAGTTCTTC
TRBV18,TRBJ2-3,.,.,CASSPYGVSTDTQYF,TGTGCCAGCTCACCATACGGGGTTTCCACAGATACGCAGTATTTT
TRBV5-1,TRBJ1-5,.,.,CASRPGEGNQPQHF,TGCGCCAGCCGCCCAGGGGAGGGGAATCAGCCCCAGCATTTT
TRBV28,TRBJ1-4,.,.,CATGFPSPEKLFF,TGTGCCACCGGATTCCCCTCACCGGAAAAACTGTTTTTT
TRBV6-5,TRBJ1-4,.,TRBD1,CASRTGTGNEKLFF,TGTGCCAGCAGAACCGGGACAGGGAACGAAAAACTGTTTTTT
TRBV30,TRBJ2-5,.,TRBD1,CAWTSGQGFQETQYF,TGTGCCTGGACCTCGGGACAGGGCTTCCAAGAGACCCAGTACTTC
TRBV4-1,TRBJ1-4,.,.,CASSQDVGLFLVSTNEKLFF,TGCGCCAGCAGCCAAGACGTTGGCCTTTTCCTTGTGTCGACTAATGAAAAACTGTTTTTT
TRBV19,TRBJ1-5,.,TRBD1,CASSIGQVGNQPQHF,TGTGCCAGTAGTATCGGACAGGTCGGCAATCAGCCCCAGCATTTT
TRBV28,TRBJ1-6,once,.,CASSPSGGSYNSPLHF,TGTGCCAGCAGTCCATCGGGGGGTTCCTATAATTCACCCCTCCACTTT
TRBV7-8,TRBJ1-1,.,.,CASSPAGEAFF,TGTGCCAGCAGCCCCGCGGGTGAAGCTTTCTTT
TRBV6-6,TRBJ1-6,.,TRBD1,CASSYSGTGYSPLHF,TGTGCCAGCAGTTACTCCGGGACAGGTTATTCACCCCTCCACTTT
TRBV3-1/TRBV3-2,TRBJ1-1,few,.,CASSQGLGGSGFF,TGTGCCAGCAGCCAAGGGTTAGGGGGATCCGGTTTCTTT
TRBV4-3,TRBJ1-2,few,TRBD1,CASSQEAGTGDGYTF,TGCGCCAGCAGCCAAGAAGCCGGGACAGGGGACGGCTACACCTTC
TRBV3-1/TRBV3-2,TRBJ1-4,.,.,CASSQRRHTPNEKLFF,TGTGCCAGCAGCCAACGCAGGCACACACCTAATGAAAAACTGTTTTTT
TRBV19,TRBJ1-5,once,.,CASSIPGLGNQPQHF,TGTGCCAGTAGTATCCCAGGGTTAGGCAATCAGCCCCAGCATTTT
TRBV5-1,TRBJ2-1,.,TRBD2,CASSFSGGAYNEQFF,TGCGCCAGCAGCTTTAGCGGGGGGGCCTACAATGAGCAGTTCTTC
TRBV11-1,TRBJ2-2,.,.,CASSPGTGNTGELFF,TGTGCCAGCAGCCCCGGGACCGGGAACACCGGGGAGCTGTTTTTT
TRBV7-4,TRBJ2-5,.,.,CASSPRLGGSSQYF,TGTGCCAGCAGCCCCCGACTAGGAGGATCGTCCCAGTACTTC
TRBV3-1/TRBV3-2,TRBJ1-5,.,TRBD1,CASSRSDRDQPQHF,TGTGCCAGCAGCCGATCGGACAGGGATCAGCCCCAGCATTTT